The source of this T cell receptor (beta chain) is a study of shared clonotypes between healthy human individuals. This CDR3 has 15 residues. Germline V gene lookup returns CDR1 ENHRY and CDR2 SYGVKD. Unmatched junction bases numbered 3, after V lost 2 bases and J lost 2 bases. Details on this clone: What it binds is not known. This sample also contains other DNA sequences that code for the same CDR3.

General observations from the study: Compared with clonotypes that all four donors shared, non-shared clonotypes had lower generation probabilities.

Method: immunoSEQ multiplex PCR; TCRdb's copy keeps in-frame clones and lacks some. Here the sample spans about a million clones, about 75% being singletons. This rearrangement joins TRBV10-3 to TRBJ1-5; 7 bases align to TRBD1. The source is a man younger than 35 in good health. The sequencing input was memory CD4+ T cells sorted from blood. The subset was: CD45RA-negative fraction. CDR3 sequence: CAISEGQGGNQPQHF. As DNA, the CDR3 is TGTGCCATCAGTGAGGGCCAGGGGGGCAATCAGCCCCAGCATTTT.